This T cell receptor beta chain was captured in a study of T cell responses to AZD1222 COVID-19 vaccine (dated by TCRdb to the early 2020s). The study in broad terms: Because spike-specific TCR depth and breadth did not differ between the two schedules, AZD1222 recipients who got a second dose at roughly 4 weeks were pooled with those who got a second dose at roughly 12 weeks. A total of about 230 trial participants underwent TCR sequencing, of whom about 200 received two doses of AZD1222 and 26 received two doses of the MenACWY control vaccine. Trial participants were enrolled by age into 18-55, 56-69 and 70-plus year subgroups, with approximately 150, 30 and 60 TCR-sequenced participants respectively. The research as a whole found: Only a handful of AZD1222 recipients were SARS-CoV-2 seropositive at baseline, limiting conclusions about previously exposed vaccinees. Vaccine-associated CD4 TCRs spanned the whole spike protein, with dominant responses in regions 160-218 and 743-854. Because no samples from the day 14 peak response were available, repertoires could be characterized only after the peak T cell response. Participants were mostly white British and included more females than males, and it was suggested by the authors that clonal diversity may have been underestimated. Reportedly, close to half of the unique spike-specific TCRs recognized epitopes lying outside the regions that are mutated in the B.1.351 and B.1.1.7 variants. The 56-69-year group was small, and its depth increase did not reach significance, likely because of low power. Spike-specific TCR breadth and depth rose significantly after two AZD1222 doses compared with day 0 and with MenACWY recipients.

In light of the paper, this sample's time point label describes: baseline before first vaccination. Vaccinee samples were obtained from the UK trials COV001 and COV002, which included a single-blind randomized controlled phase 2/3 trial of AZD1222 (ChAdOx1 nCoV-19) in healthy adults. For TCRbeta chain sequencing, PBMC samples from trial participants were taken at day 0 and at day 28 after the second dose. Comment on this clone: Its binding antigen is unknown. Within one base of it there is no much larger clone, and no base qualities were kept.

The CDR3 regions of human TCRbeta chains were analyzed by immunosequencing. On the authors' methods: Repertoire TCRs were checked for matches against a reference library of SARS-CoV-2-specific TCRs that had been generated using the MIRA antigen-specificity platform. Breadth meant the fraction of unique TCRs that were SARS-CoV-2-associated, whereas depth meant the fraction of total T cells that were SARS-CoV-2-associated. Using the MIRA data, each spike-specific TCR was mapped to the spike region that the TCR reacts to and placed in a CD4 or CD8 class. Log10-transformed breadth and depth values were compared by one-way ANOVA with Sidak's multiple comparisons tests. Here the immuneACCESS table is served through TCRdb, limited to in-frame sequences with V and J called. Missing clones are a known gap in these copies; in checked studies unresolved V genes cover under half, and the rest lacks a known reason. V, J and clone size derive from that table, while D and trimming were established from the DNA sequence. The sample records around 100,000 clones, approximately 83% of which are singletons. About 9.4% of the sample goes to the ten largest clones.

From the germline V gene (reference sequence), CDR1 is MNHNY and CDR2 is SVGAGI. The germline V and J ends show losses of 8 bases and 2 bases respectively, and no gene match explains 1 base of the junction. The CDR3, cysteine through phenylalanine, is 14 amino acids long. The entry retains the CDR3 DNA only, 42 bases that are in frame from base 1. The TCR was taken from an adult in good health. The chain employs TRBV6-6 and TRBJ2-3; 13 junctional bases match TRBD2. The sequences come from peripheral blood, collected on day 0 of AZD1222 vaccination. CDR3 protein: CASGTSGATDTQYF. The DNA reads TGTGCCAGCGGGACTAGCGGGGCCACAGATACGCAGTATTTT.